Listed here are 20 T cell receptor beta chains from one sample, sequenced in a study of vaccination and CD4 T cells after COVID-19. No antigen has been identified for these receptors. With the Oncomine TCR Beta short-read assay, DNA from cultured CD4+ T cells was sequenced. MiXCR, run by TCRdb on the PCR reads, gives a single entry per CDR3 protein. Of more than 20,000 distinct CDR3 sequences listed, about 50% are singletons. Treatment defined: roughly 11-day PBMC culture with coronavirus spike peptide pools or control peptides (ViraFEST assay). The material was CD4+ T cells from blood, cultured in vitro, obtained before SARS-CoV-2 vaccination. The receptors derive from a human donor who received a COVID-19 vaccine.

The gene calls are TRBV27 and TRBJ2-7; TRBD1 aligns across 10 bases. This CDR3 is built from 16 residues. The germline gives CDR1 MNHEY, CDR2 SMNVEV (reference sequence). With V trimmed by 6 bases and J by 1 base, 9 bases remained unmatched. The CDR3 region is CASSPGTGDQSYEQYF. DNA of the CDR3: TGTGCCAGCAGCCCCGGGACAGGGGATCAATCCTACGAGCAGTACTTC.

This clonotype came up a few times. The rearrangement uses TRBV6-1 and TRBJ1-1, with 8 bases that match TRBD1. CDR1 is MNHNS, CDR2 SASEGT, per germline. V trimming: 5 bases; J trimming: 6 bases; junction bases outside the gene matches: 2. The CDR3 is made up of 12 amino acids. The CDR3 here is CASSQDRAEAFF. The CDR3 coding sequence is TGTGCCAGCAGTCAGGACAGGGCTGAAGCTTTCTTT.

V gene TRBV20-1 combines with J gene TRBJ1-2; D unclear. V gave up 3 bases and J gave up 4 bases, with 6 bases separating them. This CDR3 comprises 11 residues. Germline CDR1 DFQATT, CDR2 SNEGSKA (reference sequence). The CDR3: CSASPVYGYTF. As DNA, the CDR3 is TGCAGTGCTAGTCCGGTCTATGGCTACACCTTC.

The genes are TRBV11-3 and TRBJ1-1; the D is unclear. The germline CDR1 and CDR2 sequences are SGHNT and YENEEA. The CDR3 is 14 residues long. The ends were cut back, 1 base at V and 5 bases at J, with 11 bases in the middle. The CDR3 bases are TGTGCCAGCAGCTTAGTGAGGGAGAGGACTGAAGCTTTCTTT. Translating gives CASSLVRERTEAFF.

This chain joins TRBV27 and TRBJ2-3, with D tentatively TRBD2 (6 bases). This CDR3 contains 15 residues. Germline CDR1 and CDR2: MNHEY and SMNVEV (reference sequence). Trimming pared 2 bases from V and 9 bases from J, leaving 18 bases between. The CDR3 spells CASSLVSGRGGTQYF. The CDR3 DNA is TGTGCCAGCAGTTTAGTTAGCGGTAGGGGCGGGACGCAGTATTTT.

This clonotype was detected a few times. The CDR3 DNA reads as TGTGCCAGCGTTGAGGACCTGAGCTCCTACGAGCAGTACTTC. Its translation: CASVEDLSSYEQYF. The chain recombines TRBV2 with TRBJ2-7; D is unresolved. Trimming took off 8 bases at V and 0 bases at J, with 14 bases between the two ends. Germline V gene data show CDR1 as SNHLY and CDR2 as FYNNEI. This CDR3 region has 14 residues.

This clonotype was detected only a few times. The chain employs TRBV6-1 and TRBJ2-1; 12 bases agree with TRBD2. CDR1 is MNHNS and CDR2 is SASEGT in the germline V gene. CDR3 length equals 13 residues. The V gene end was trimmed by 8 bases and the J gene end by 7 bases; junction bases not matched to a gene: 3. CDR3 sequence (DNA): TGTGCCAGCCGAGGACTAGCGGGGAATGAGCAGTTCTTC. Translation gives CASRGLAGNEQFF.

The chain carries TRBV20-1 and TRBJ2-1; 9 nucleotides align to TRBD2. Losses at the gene ends were 1 base for V and 4 bases for J; bases not matched to a gene: 8. This CDR3 has 16 amino acids. From germline, CDR1 is DFQATT and CDR2 SNEGSKA (reference sequence). CDR3 residues: CSARVASGVGYNEQFF. For the CDR3, the DNA is TGCAGTGCTAGAGTCGCTAGCGGGGTGGGATACAATGAGCAGTTCTTC.

This chain links TRBV5-6 with TRBJ1-1; 8 bases line up with TRBD1. This CDR3 spans 13 amino acids. Germline CDR1 SGHDT, CDR2 YYEEEE. V shed 3 bases, J shed 5 bases, and the junction held 3 bases outside the gene matches. DNA for the CDR3: TGTGCCAGCAGCTCGGACAGGGTTACTGAAGCTTTCTTT. Its protein product is CASSSDRVTEAFF. Looking up the rest from reference TRBV5-6 and TRBJ1-1 gives the full variable domain: DAGVTQSPTHLIKTRGQQVTLRCSPKSGHDTVSWYQQALGQGPQFIFQYYEEEERQRGNFPDRFSGHQFPNYSSELNVNALLLGDSALYLCASSSDRVTEAFFGQGTRLTVV.

The chain uses TRBV29-1 and TRBJ1-2; D may be TRBD1 (6 bases). The length of the CDR3 is 11 residues. From germline, CDR1 is SQVTM and CDR2 ANQGSEA. Trimming shortened V by 7 bases and J by 2 bases, and 8 bases separated the two germline ends. The DNA of the CDR3 is TGCAGCGGGGGGGGCAACTATGGCTACACCTTC. It codes for CSGGGNYGYTF.

The chain employs TRBV7-2 and TRBJ2-3; possibly TRBD1 or TRBD2 for D (6 bases each). Deletions cut 7 bases from V and 2 bases from J, with 10 bases between. The CDR3 is 13 residues long. Germline loops: CDR1 SGHTA, CDR2 FQGNSA. CDR3 residues: CASNRGPTDTQYF. The CDR3 DNA reads TGTGCCAGCAATCGGGGGCCCACAGATACGCAGTATTTT. Combining the CDR3 with reference TRBV7-2 and TRBJ2-3 gives the whole variable domain GAGVSQSPSNKVTEKGKDVELRCDPISGHTALYWYRQSLGQGLEFLIYFQGNSAPDKSGLPSDRFSAERTGGSVSTLTIQRTQQEDSAVYLCASNRGPTDTQYFGPGTRLTVL.

The gene calls are TRBV19 and TRBJ1-2; D remains ambiguous. Germline V gives CDR1 LNHDA, CDR2 SQIVND (reference sequence). The CDR3 has 14 amino acids. V gave up 2 bases and J gave up 4 bases, with 11 bases separating them. CDR3 sequence (DNA): TGTGCCAGTAGTATAACCCCACGAGTCTATGGCTACACCTTC. It yields the protein CASSITPRVYGYTF.

This chain connects TRBV10-3 to TRBJ1-1; TRBD1 aligns across 7 bases. Germline CDR1 and CDR2: ENHRY and SYGVKD. This CDR3 is built from 14 residues. Losses at the gene ends were 4 bases for V and 4 bases for J; bases not matched to a gene: 6. The CDR3 nucleotides are TGTGCCATCAGTGGGACAGGTCGGGGCACTGAAGCTTTCTTT. Its translation is CAISGTGRGTEAFF.

This clonotype was observed a handful of times. The gene calls are TRBV10-3 and TRBJ1-2; D may be TRBD1 (6 bases). V was clipped by 8 bases and J by 0 bases, with 16 bases between them. Germline V CDR1 and CDR2: ENHRY, SYGVKD. The CDR3 spans 15 residues. The CDR3 is CAIGGRTDTNYGYTF. CDR3 sequence (DNA): TGTGCCATCGGGGGCCGGACAGATACTAACTATGGCTACACCTTC.

This clonotype has more than one count but fewer than ten. The J gene is TRBJ1-2, the V gene TRBV2, with 7 bases lining up with TRBD1. The germline CDR1 and CDR2 sequences are SNHLY and FYNNEI. The V and J ends lost 9 bases and 0 bases, in that order; junction bases with no gene match: 10. CDR3 length equals 15 residues. The CDR3, as DNA: TGTGCCAGGGACCGCAACAGGGGCACTAACTATGGCTACACCTTC. Encoded protein: CARDRNRGTNYGYTF. The whole variable domain, filled in from reference TRBV2 and TRBJ1-2, reads EPEVTQTPSHQVTQMGQEVILRCVPISNHLYFYWYRQILGQKVEFLVSFYNNEISEKSEIFDDQFSVERPDGSNFTLKIRSTKLEDSAMYFCARDRNRGTNYGYTFGSGTRLTVV.

CDR3 in amino acids: CASSLNRVRQETQYF. CDR3 in DNA: TGTGCCAGCAGCTTAAATAGGGTCAGACAAGAGACCCAGTACTTC. J is TRBJ2-5 and V is TRBV11-3; D is unclear. Germline V gene lookup returns CDR1 SGHNT and CDR2 YENEEA. Trimming removed 2 bases from V and 2 bases from J, with 12 bases in between. The CDR3 contains 15 residues.

This clonotype was seen only a few times. CDR3 DNA: TGTGCCAGCGGGGAACCGGGACAACAGAATCAGCCCCAGCATTTT. Its translation: CASGEPGQQNQPQHF. This chain links TRBV2 with TRBJ1-5; D is possibly TRBD1 (6 bases). Trimming shortened V by 8 bases and J by 4 bases, and 18 bases separated the two germline ends. CDR1 is SNHLY and CDR2 is FYNNEI in the germline V gene. CDR3 length: 15 amino acids.

This chain links TRBV6-1 with TRBJ1-2; possibly TRBD1 for D (5 bases). CDR1 is MNHNS and CDR2 is SASEGT in the germline V gene. The CDR3 length is 14 residues. Trimming pared 1 base from V and 6 bases from J, leaving 12 bases between. CDR3 sequence (DNA): TGTGCCAGCAGTGAAGGTCGGGACTTGGATGGCTACACCTTC. Protein: CASSEGRDLDGYTF.

The chain recombines TRBV10-3 with TRBJ2-5, with D maybe TRBD2 (5 bases). Per germline, CDR1 ENHRY and CDR2 SYGVKD. Trimming removed 10 bases at V and 4 bases at J, with 22 bases between. The CDR3 is 15 residues long. Here the CDR3 reads CATMGGSAARETQYF. CDR3 in DNA: TGTGCCACTATGGGCGGTAGCGCAGCCCGAGAGACCCAGTACTTC.

This clonotype has more than one count but fewer than ten. V gene TRBV7-9 combines with J gene TRBJ1-6, with D possibly TRBD1 on 6 matching bases. The germline gives CDR1 SEHNR, CDR2 FQNEAQ (reference sequence). This CDR3 contains 17 residues. V was cut by 2 bases and J by 5 bases, with 16 bases left in between. The CDR3 DNA reads TGTGCCAGCAGCTTATCCAAAACAACAGGGAATAATTCACCCCTCCACTTT. It is translated as CASSLSKTTGNNSPLHF.